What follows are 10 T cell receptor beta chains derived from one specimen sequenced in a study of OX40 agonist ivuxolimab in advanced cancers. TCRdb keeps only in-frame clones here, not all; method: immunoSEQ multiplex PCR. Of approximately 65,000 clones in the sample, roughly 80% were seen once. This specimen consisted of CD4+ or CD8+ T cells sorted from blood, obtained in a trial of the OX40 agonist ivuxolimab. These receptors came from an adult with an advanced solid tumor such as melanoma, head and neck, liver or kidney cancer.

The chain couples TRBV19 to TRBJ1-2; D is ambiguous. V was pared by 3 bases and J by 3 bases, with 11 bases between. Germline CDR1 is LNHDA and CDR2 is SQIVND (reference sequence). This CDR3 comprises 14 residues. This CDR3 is CASSIQVGDYGYTF. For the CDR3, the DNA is TGTGCCAGTAGTATTCAGGTTGGGGACTATGGCTACACCTTC. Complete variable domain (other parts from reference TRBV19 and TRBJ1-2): DGGITQSPKYLFRKEGQNVTLSCEQNLNHDAMYWYRQDPGQGLRLIYYSQIVNDFQKGDIAEGYSVSREKKESFPLTVTSAQKNPTAFYLCASSIQVGDYGYTFGSGTRLTVV.

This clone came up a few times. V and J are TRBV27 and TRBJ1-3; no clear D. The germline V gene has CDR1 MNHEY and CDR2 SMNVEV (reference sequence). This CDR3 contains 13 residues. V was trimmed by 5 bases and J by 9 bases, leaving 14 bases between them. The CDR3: CASSQSSETTIYF. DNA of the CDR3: TGTGCCAGCAGTCAATCATCTGAGACCACCATATATTTT.

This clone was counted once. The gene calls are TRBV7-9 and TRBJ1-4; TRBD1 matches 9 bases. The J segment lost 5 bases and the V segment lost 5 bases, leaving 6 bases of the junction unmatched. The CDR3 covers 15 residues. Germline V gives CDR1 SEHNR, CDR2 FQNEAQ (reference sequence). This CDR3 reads CASSPTGTGNEKLFF. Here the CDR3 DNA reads TGTGCCAGCAGCCCCACCGGGACAGGGAATGAAAAACTGTTTTTT.

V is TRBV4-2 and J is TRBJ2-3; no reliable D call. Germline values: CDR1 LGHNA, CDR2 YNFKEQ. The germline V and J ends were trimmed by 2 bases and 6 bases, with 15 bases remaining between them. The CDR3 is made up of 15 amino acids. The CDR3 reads CASSQPGWREDTQYF. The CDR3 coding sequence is TGTGCCAGCAGCCAACCCGGGTGGCGCGAGGATACGCAGTATTTT.

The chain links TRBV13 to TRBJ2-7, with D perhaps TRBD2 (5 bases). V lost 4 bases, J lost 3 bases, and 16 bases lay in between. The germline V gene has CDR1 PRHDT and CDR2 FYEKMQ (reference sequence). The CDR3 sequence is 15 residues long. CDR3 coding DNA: TGTGCCAGCAGCTCCTCGGGCCTAGCAAGCTACGAGCAGTACTTC. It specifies CASSSSGLASYEQYF.

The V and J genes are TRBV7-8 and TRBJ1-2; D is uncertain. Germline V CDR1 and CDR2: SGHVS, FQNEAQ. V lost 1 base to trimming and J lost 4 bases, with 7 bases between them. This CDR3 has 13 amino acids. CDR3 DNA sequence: TGTGCCAGCAGCTTAGGAGGGTCCTATGGCTACACCTTC. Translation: CASSLGGSYGYTF.

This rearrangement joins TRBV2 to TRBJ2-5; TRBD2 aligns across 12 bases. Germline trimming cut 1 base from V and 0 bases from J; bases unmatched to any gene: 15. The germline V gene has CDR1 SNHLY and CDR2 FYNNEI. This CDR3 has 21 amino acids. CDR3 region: CASSEGLWFSSGGANQETQYF. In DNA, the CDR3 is TGTGCCAGCAGTGAAGGTCTCTGGTTTTCTAGCGGGGGGGCAAACCAAGAGACCCAGTACTTC.

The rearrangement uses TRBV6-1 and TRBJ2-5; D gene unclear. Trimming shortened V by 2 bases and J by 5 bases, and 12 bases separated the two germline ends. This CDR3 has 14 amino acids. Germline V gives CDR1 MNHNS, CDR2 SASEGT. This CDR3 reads CASSELGLGETQYF. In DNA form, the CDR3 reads TGTGCCAGCAGTGAACTCGGGTTGGGGGAGACCCAGTACTTC.

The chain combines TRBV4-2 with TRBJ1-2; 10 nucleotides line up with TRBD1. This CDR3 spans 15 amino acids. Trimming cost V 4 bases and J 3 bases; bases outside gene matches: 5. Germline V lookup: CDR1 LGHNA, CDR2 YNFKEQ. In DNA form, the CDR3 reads TGTGCCAGCAGCCCGCGACAGGGGGCGGACTATGGCTACACCTTC. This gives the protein CASSPRQGADYGYTF.

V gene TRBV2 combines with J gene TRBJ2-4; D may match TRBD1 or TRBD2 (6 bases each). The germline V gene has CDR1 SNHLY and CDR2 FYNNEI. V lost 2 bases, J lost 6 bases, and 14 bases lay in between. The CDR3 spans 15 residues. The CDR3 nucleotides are TGTGCCAGCAGTGAACTCCTTCCGGGGGCAAACATTCAGTACTTC. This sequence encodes CASSELLPGANIQYF.